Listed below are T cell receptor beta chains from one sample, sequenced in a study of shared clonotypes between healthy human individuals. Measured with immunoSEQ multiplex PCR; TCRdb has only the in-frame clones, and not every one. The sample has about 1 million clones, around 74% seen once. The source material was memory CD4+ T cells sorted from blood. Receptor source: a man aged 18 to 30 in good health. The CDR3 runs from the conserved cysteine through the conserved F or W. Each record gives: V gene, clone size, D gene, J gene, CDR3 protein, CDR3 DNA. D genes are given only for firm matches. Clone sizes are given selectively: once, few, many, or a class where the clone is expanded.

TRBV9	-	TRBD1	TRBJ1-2	CASSPGTGAEWSDYGYTF	TGTGCCAGCAGTCCCGGGACAGGCGCAGAGTGGTCTGACTATGGCTACACCTTC
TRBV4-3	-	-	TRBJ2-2	CASSQATAMTGELFF	TGCGCCAGCAGCCAAGCGACAGCGATGACCGGGGAGCTGTTTTTT
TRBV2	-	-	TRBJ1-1	CASSREAPEAFF	TGTGCCAGCAGTCGGGAAGCCCCTGAAGCTTTCTTT
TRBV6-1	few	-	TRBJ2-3	CASSEVDTQYF	TGTGCCAGCAGTGAAGTGGATACGCAGTATTTT
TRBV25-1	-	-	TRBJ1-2	CASSDPGPGNGYTF	TGTGCCAGCAGTGATCCAGGGCCAGGCAATGGCTACACCTTC
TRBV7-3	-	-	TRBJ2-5	CASSLTVEETQYF	TGTGCCAGCAGCTTAACGGTGGAAGAGACCCAGTACTTC
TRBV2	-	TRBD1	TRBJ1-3	CASSEGQGSGNTIYF	TGTGCCAGCAGTGAAGGACAGGGGTCCGGAAACACCATATATTTT
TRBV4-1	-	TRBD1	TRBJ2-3	CASSLRTGADTQYF	TGCGCCAGCAGCCTTCGGACAGGGGCAGATACGCAGTATTTT
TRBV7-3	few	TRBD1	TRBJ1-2	CASSSLDRGIYGYTF	TGTGCCAGCAGCTCACTCGACAGGGGCATTTATGGCTACACCTTC
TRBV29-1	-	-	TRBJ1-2	CSVVSSRAYGYTF	TGCAGCGTTGTTAGTAGCAGGGCCTATGGCTACACCTTC
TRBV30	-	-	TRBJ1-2	CAWSVGLGYTF	TGTGCCTGGAGTGTCGGGTTGGGCTACACCTTC
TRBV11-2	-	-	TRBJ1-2	CASSPLGWGDYGYTF	TGTGCCAGCAGCCCCCTAGGGTGGGGGGACTATGGCTACACCTTC
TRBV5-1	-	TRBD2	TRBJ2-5	CASSLEAGGLTETQYF	TGCGCCAGCAGCTTGGAGGCGGGGGGGCTTACTGAGACCCAGTACTTC
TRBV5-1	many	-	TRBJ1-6	CASSLAGRDNSPLHF	TGCGCCAGCAGCTTGGCCGGAAGAGATAATTCACCCCTCCACTTT
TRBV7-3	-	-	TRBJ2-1	CASSSPGSSYNEQFF	TGTGCCAGCAGCTCCCCGGGGAGCTCCTACAATGAGCAGTTCTTC
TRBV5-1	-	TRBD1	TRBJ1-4	CASSLGLTGAEKLFF	TGCGCCAGCAGCTTGGGACTGACAGGGGCTGAAAAACTGTTTTTT
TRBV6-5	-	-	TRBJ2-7	CASRYSQGSEEQYF	TGTGCCAGCAGGTACTCCCAAGGGAGTGAGGAGCAGTACTTC
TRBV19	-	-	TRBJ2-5	CASSAGSGEETQYF	TGTGCCAGTAGTGCCGGATCAGGGGAGGAGACCCAGTACTTC
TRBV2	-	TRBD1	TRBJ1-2	CASSVPRPSGQGAIFLLYTF	TGTGCCAGCAGTGTCCCCCGGCCCTCGGGACAGGGGGCTATATTCCTACTCTACACCTTC
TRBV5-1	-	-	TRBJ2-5	CASTRRGFEETQYF	TGTGCCAGCACTCGACGGGGATTTGAAGAGACCCAGTACTTC
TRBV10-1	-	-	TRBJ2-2	CASSESKQYTGELFF	TGCGCCAGCAGTGAGTCGAAACAATACACCGGGGAGCTGTTTTTT
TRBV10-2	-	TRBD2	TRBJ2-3	CASSERLAGGLDTDTQYF	TGCGCCAGCAGTGAGAGGCTAGCGGGAGGCCTAGACACAGATACGCAGTATTTT
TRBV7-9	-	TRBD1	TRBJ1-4	CASSETGALHNEKLFF	TGTGCCAGCAGCGAGACAGGGGCCCTCCATAATGAAAAACTGTTTTTT
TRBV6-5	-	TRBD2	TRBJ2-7	CASSYGGTRGSEQYF	TGTGCCAGCAGTTACGGAGGGACTAGGGGATCCGAGCAGTACTTC
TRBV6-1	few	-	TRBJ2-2	CASSESGNTGELFF	TGTGCCAGCAGTGAATCAGGGAACACCGGGGAGCTGTTTTTT
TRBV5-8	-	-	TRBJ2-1	CASSSSRLGPDDEQFF	TGTGCCAGCAGCTCCTCACGGTTAGGGCCAGACGATGAGCAGTTCTTC
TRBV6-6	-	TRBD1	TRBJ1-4	CASSRTGGREEKLFF	TGTGCCAGCAGCCGAACAGGGGGACGGGAAGAAAAACTGTTTTTT
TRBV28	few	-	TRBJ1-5	CASRVDTGNIGNQPQHF	TGTGCCAGCAGGGTGGATACAGGTAATATTGGCAATCAGCCCCAGCATTTT
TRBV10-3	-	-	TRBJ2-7	CAIGDYEQYF	TGTGCCATCGGGGACTACGAGCAGTACTTC
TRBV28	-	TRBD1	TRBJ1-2	CASSFISLQGNYGYTF	TGTGCCAGCAGCTTCATCAGCTTACAGGGGAACTATGGCTACACCTTC
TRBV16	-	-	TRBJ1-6	CASSPNPRAGSPLHF	TGTGCCAGCAGCCCGAATCCCCGGGCAGGTTCACCCCTCCACTTT
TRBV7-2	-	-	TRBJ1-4	CASSSSRATNEKLFF	TGTGCCAGCAGCTCCTCCAGGGCAACTAATGAAAAACTGTTTTTT
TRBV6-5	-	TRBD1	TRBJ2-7	CASSWGQGPYEQYF	TGTGCCAGCAGCTGGGGACAGGGACCCTACGAGCAGTACTTC
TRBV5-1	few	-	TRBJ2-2	CASSSLGNTGELFF	TGCGCCAGCAGCTCCCTCGGGAACACCGGGGAGCTGTTTTTT
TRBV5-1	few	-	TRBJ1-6	CASSLSPSSYNSPLHF	TGCGCCAGCAGCTTGAGTCCCAGCTCCTATAATTCACCCCTCCACTTT
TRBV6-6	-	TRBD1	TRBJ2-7	CASSHPSGTDSYEQYF	TGTGCCAGCAGTCACCCCTCCGGGACAGACTCCTACGAGCAGTACTTC
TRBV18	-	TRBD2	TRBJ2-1	CASSPLTSGLAGGDEQFF	TGTGCCAGCTCACCACTCACATCGGGACTAGCGGGGGGGGATGAGCAGTTCTTC
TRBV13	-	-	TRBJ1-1	CASSPKAATEAFF	TGTGCCAGCAGCCCCAAAGCTGCAACTGAAGCTTTCTTT
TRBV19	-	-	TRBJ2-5	CASSIGRETQYF	TGTGCCAGTAGTATCGGACGAGAGACCCAGTACTTC